These T cell receptor beta chains were read from a single sample in a study of CD8 T cells in ankylosing spondylitis. TCRdb re-called the 5' RACE reads with MiXCR, one entry per CDR3 protein. The table lists roughly 700,000 distinct CDR3 sequences, 15% to 20% of them singletons. The sample comprised blood, either unsorted or a sorted T cell fraction (not recorded which). These receptors were taken from a male donor with ankylosing spondylitis. Each CDR3 is given with its conserved first and last residue. A D gene is named only where the DNA matches it firmly. Size tells how often a clone was seen (once, few, many) or the class of an expanded clone, and some rows leave it out.

few TRBJ2-6 - TRBV28 CASRDESSGANVLTF TGTGCCAGCAGGGACGAGAGCTCTGGGGCCAACGTCCTGACTTTC
- TRBJ2-3 - TRBV11-2 CASSFSTGTSDTQYF TGTGCCAGCAGCTTCTCCACCGGAACCTCAGATACGCAGTATTTT
few TRBJ2-7 - TRBV18 CASSGQGSEQYF TGTGCCAGCTCAGGGCAGGGAAGCGAGCAGTACTTC
few TRBJ1-6 - TRBV9 CASSAVVDSPLHF TGTGCCAGCAGCGCCGTTGTGGATTCACCCCTCCACTTT
few TRBJ2-5 - TRBV3-1 CASIDGETQYF TGTGCCAGCATTGACGGTGAGACCCAGTACTTC
- TRBJ2-7 - TRBV29-1 CSVAGHSSYEQYF TGCAGCGTTGCGGGACATAGCTCCTACGAGCAGTACTTC
many TRBJ1-1 - TRBV12-3/TRBV12-4 CASSNTVNTEAFF TGTGCCAGCAGTAACACGGTGAACACTGAAGCTTTCTTT
- TRBJ2-7 - TRBV11-2 CASSLGSGSAYEQYF TGTGCCAGCAGCTTAGGTAGTGGTTCGGCCTACGAGCAGTACTTC
- TRBJ2-7 TRBD2 TRBV7-9 CASSLASAGEFEQYF TGTGCCAGCAGCTTAGCTTCAGCGGGAGAATTCGAGCAGTACTTC
- TRBJ1-1 - TRBV28 CASSSHPGYTEAFF TGTGCCAGCAGTTCCCACCCAGGGTACACTGAAGCTTTCTTT
few TRBJ2-7 - TRBV20-1 CSASWQYEQYF TGCAGTGCTAGCTGGCAATACGAGCAGTACTTC
few TRBJ1-2 TRBD1 TRBV18 CASSPRDSFNYGYTF TGTGCCAGCTCACCACGGGACAGCTTTAACTATGGCTACACCTTC
few TRBJ2-2 - TRBV28 CASNLDTGELFF TGTGCCAGCAATCTGGACACCGGGGAGCTGTTTTTT
- TRBJ1-1 - TRBV12-3/TRBV12-4 CASILGGNTEAFF TGTGCCAGCATCCTAGGGGGAAACACTGAAGCTTTCTTT
few TRBJ1-1 - TRBV28 CASRTMNTEAFF TGTGCCAGCCGAACCATGAACACTGAAGCTTTCTTT
few TRBJ1-1 - TRBV19 CASRDQDRSNTEAFF TGTGCCAGTAGGGACCAGGACAGATCCAACACTGAAGCTTTCTTT
many TRBJ2-7 - TRBV6-5 CASSYGLSYEQYF TGTGCCAGCAGTTACGGTCTCTCCTACGAGCAGTACTTC
- TRBJ2-7 - TRBV29-1 CSVVWAVSYEQYF TGCAGCGTTGTGTGGGCAGTTAGCTACGAGCAGTACTTC
- TRBJ1-3 - TRBV7-9 CASRPTVSGNTIYF TGTGCCAGCAGACCAACGGTTTCTGGAAACACCATATATTTT
- TRBJ1-4 - TRBV4-2 CASSQDERGAGEKLFF TGTGCCAGCAGCCAAGACGAGCGGGGGGCAGGTGAAAAACTGTTTTTT
- TRBJ1-1 TRBD1 TRBV6-1 CASTSSPDRGDRYEAFF TGTGCCAGCACCTCGAGCCCCGACAGGGGCGATAGATATGAAGCTTTCTTT
many TRBJ2-4 - TRBV2 CASSDFERAKNIQYF TGTGCCAGCAGTGATTTCGAGAGAGCCAAAAACATTCAGTACTTC
- TRBJ2-5 TRBD1 TRBV5-1 CASSFVPGQGKETQYF TGCGCCAGCAGCTTCGTCCCGGGACAGGGTAAAGAGACCCAGTACTTC
few TRBJ2-7 - TRBV29-1 CSVVGRDYEQYF TGCAGCGTTGTGGGCCGGGACTACGAGCAGTACTTC
many TRBJ2-3 - TRBV10-3 CAIRGESTDTQYF TGTGCCATCCGCGGGGAGAGCACAGATACGCAGTATTTT
- TRBJ1-2 - TRBV4-1 CASSQAETGIQGFYGYTF TGCGCCAGCAGCCAAGCAGAGACCGGGATCCAAGGTTTTTATGGCTACACCTTC
- TRBJ2-7 TRBD1 TRBV29-1 CSAATGKEQYF TGCAGCGCCGCGACAGGGAAAGAGCAGTACTTC
- TRBJ1-2 - TRBV15 CATSSQGEYGYTF TGTGCCACCAGCAGCCAGGGAGAATATGGCTACACCTTC
many TRBJ1-2 - TRBV5-1 CASSLDEGHYGYTF TGCGCCAGCAGCTTGGACGAGGGTCACTATGGCTACACCTTC
- TRBJ2-7 - TRBV6-5 CASSYPAAVGSPLYF TGTGCCAGCAGTTACCCTGCCGCGGTTGGCAGCCCATTGTACTTC
many TRBJ2-1 TRBD2 TRBV29-1 CSVEGGGNEQFF TGCAGCGTTGAGGGGGGGGGCAATGAGCAGTTCTTC
- TRBJ2-1 TRBD2 TRBV5-1 CASSLGDYDNEQFF TGCGCCAGCAGCTTAGGGGACTATGACAATGAGCAGTTCTTC
- TRBJ1-2 - TRBV6-5 CASSFLGTEYTF TGTGCCAGCAGTTTCCTCGGGACGGAGTACACCTTC
few TRBJ2-2 - TRBV3-1 CASSQNYDTGELFF TGTGCCAGCAGCCAAAACTACGACACCGGGGAGCTGTTTTTT
many TRBJ2-5 TRBD2 TRBV15 CATSRKIAGGLGETQYF TGTGCCACCAGCAGAAAAATAGCGGGAGGGTTAGGAGAGACCCAGTACTTC
few TRBJ2-3 - TRBV27 CASGGAGLTDTQYF TGTGCCAGCGGGGGGGCAGGACTCACAGATACGCAGTATTTT
- TRBJ2-3 - TRBV18 CASSPGALGTDTQYF TGTGCCAGCTCACCGGGGGCTCTTGGCACAGATACGCAGTATTTT
- TRBJ2-6 - TRBV12-3/TRBV12-4 CASNLAGFGANVLTF TGTGCCAGCAACCTTGCAGGGTTCGGGGCCAACGTCCTGACTTTC
- TRBJ1-4 TRBD1 TRBV7-9 CASSRRDRGPYEKLFF TGTGCCAGCAGCAGAAGGGACAGGGGGCCCTATGAAAAACTGTTTTTT
few TRBJ2-7 - TRBV7-2 CASSLVVALEYEQYF TGTGCCAGCAGCTTAGTAGTAGCGCTTGAATACGAGCAGTACTTC
- TRBJ1-2 - TRBV6-5 CASSPDEFGYTF TGTGCCAGCAGCCCTGACGAGTTTGGCTACACCTTC
once TRBJ1-1 - TRBV12-3/TRBV12-4 CASSLQAPPNTEAFF TGTGCCAGCAGTTTACAGGCTCCCCCGAACACTGAAGCTTTCTTT
few TRBJ1-2 - TRBV7-8 CASSTGQYYGYTF TGTGCCAGCAGCACCGGACAGTACTATGGCTACACCTTC
- TRBJ1-5 TRBD1 TRBV12-3/TRBV12-4 CASARRQGATYNQPQHF TGTGCCAGCGCCCGGAGACAGGGGGCCACTTACAATCAGCCCCAGCATTTT
few TRBJ2-6 TRBD1 TRBV29-1 CSVGQGAGGANVLTF TGCAGCGTGGGACAGGGGGCGGGAGGGGCCAACGTCCTGACTTTC
once TRBJ2-6 - TRBV10-3 CAICESGTVYGANVLTF TGTGCCATCTGTGAGTCAGGGACCGTCTATGGGGCCAACGTCCTGACTTTC